The clone carrying this T cell receptor (beta chain) was detected only a few times. Genomic DNA of each subset was evenly split across several immunoSEQ plates. Around 28,000 T cell genomes (about 300 ng DNA) went into each PBMC replicate. The table came from immunoSEQ multiplex PCR; TCRdb's copy has only in-frame clones and leaves some out. Of more than 400,000 clones in the sample, roughly 80% were seen once. This record comes from a study of shared clonotypes between healthy human individuals. The sample was PBMCs. This clonotype was obtained from a woman aged 35 to 49 in good health. Some clones in this sample may be carry-over from other donors' samples.

The CDR3 bases are TGTGCCAGAAGCCCCTTATACAATGAGCAGTTCTTC. This codes for CARSPLYNEQFF. This chain connects TRBV5-3 to TRBJ2-1, with unresolved D. TRBV5-3 is an ORF for which the function is uncertain. The CDR3 loop spans 12 amino acids. V lost 4 bases to trimming and J lost 4 bases, with 6 bases between them.